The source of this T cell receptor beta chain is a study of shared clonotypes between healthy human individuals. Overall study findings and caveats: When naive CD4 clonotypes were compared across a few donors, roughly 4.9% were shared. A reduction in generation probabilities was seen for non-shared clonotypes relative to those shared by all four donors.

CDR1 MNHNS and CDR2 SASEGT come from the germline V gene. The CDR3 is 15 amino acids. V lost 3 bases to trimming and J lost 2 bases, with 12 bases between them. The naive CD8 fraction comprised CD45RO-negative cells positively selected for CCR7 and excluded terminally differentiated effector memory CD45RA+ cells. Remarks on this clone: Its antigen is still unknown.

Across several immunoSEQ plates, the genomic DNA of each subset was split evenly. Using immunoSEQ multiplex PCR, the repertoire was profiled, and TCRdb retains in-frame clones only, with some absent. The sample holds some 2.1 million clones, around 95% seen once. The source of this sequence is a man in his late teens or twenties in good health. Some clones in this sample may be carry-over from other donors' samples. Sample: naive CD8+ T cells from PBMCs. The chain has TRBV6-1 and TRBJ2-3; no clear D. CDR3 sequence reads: CASSDRPAFTDTQYF. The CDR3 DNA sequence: TGTGCCAGCAGTGACCGACCAGCGTTCACAGATACGCAGTATTTT.